The 29 T cell receptor beta chains given below trace back to one sample, sequenced in a study of shared clonotypes between healthy human individuals. Sequenced by immunoSEQ multiplex PCR; TCRdb stores in-frame clones only, minus some. The sample shows about 1.1 million clones, approximately 80% of them seen only once. The sequencing sample was made of memory CD4+ T cells from PBMCs. The subset denotes: CD45RA-negative fraction. The receptors derive from a man in his late teens or twenties in good health. Some clones in this sample may be carry-over from other donors' samples.

The chain couples TRBV18 to TRBJ1-5, with D possibly matching TRBD1 (5 bases). Trimming stripped 2 bases from V and 8 bases from J, with 19 bases between. This CDR3 spans 16 amino acids. Germline V gene data show CDR1 as KGHSH and CDR2 as LQKENI. CDR3 bases: TGTGCCAGCTCACCATCTTCGAGCGAGGGGATCAAGCCCCAGCATTTT. Amino acid sequence: CASSPSSSEGIKPQHF.

The rearrangement links TRBV6-6 to TRBJ2-3; the D gene is possibly TRBD2 (5 bases). This CDR3 spans 14 amino acids. Germline V gene data show CDR1 as MNHNY and CDR2 as SVGAGI (reference sequence). V lost 5 bases, J lost 0 bases, and 9 bases lay in between. The DNA for the CDR3 is TGTGCCAGCAGTCATCGGACTAGCACAGATACGCAGTATTTT. This sequence encodes CASSHRTSTDTQYF.

The chain is built from TRBV13 and TRBJ1-2, with D maybe TRBD1 (5 bases). This CDR3 has 13 residues. The V and J ends lost 3 bases and 4 bases respectively, with 9 bases between them. Germline lookup yields CDR1 PRHDT and CDR2 FYEKMQ (reference sequence). This CDR3 is CASSLGVSYGYTF. As DNA, the CDR3 is TGTGCCAGCAGCTTGGGGGTAAGCTATGGCTACACCTTC.

The chain is built from TRBV27 and TRBJ2-3, with D possibly TRBD1 on 6 matching bases. Germline CDR1 is MNHEY and CDR2 is SMNVEV (reference sequence). Deletions cut 5 bases from V and 4 bases from J, with 13 bases between. The CDR3 sequence is 14 residues long. CDR3 amino acids: CASSLSDRADTQYF. DNA for the CDR3: TGTGCCAGCAGTCTCTCGGACAGAGCAGATACGCAGTATTTT.

The rearrangement uses TRBV7-9 and TRBJ2-1; D possibly corresponds to TRBD1 (5 bases). The ends were cut back, 5 bases at V and 2 bases at J, with 13 bases in the middle. The CDR3 is made up of 15 amino acids. The germline V gene has CDR1 SEHNR and CDR2 FQNEAQ (reference sequence). The DNA for the CDR3 is TGTGCCAGCAGCCTACGACAGAGAGCCTACAATGAGCAGTTCTTC. This sequence encodes CASSLRQRAYNEQFF.

This clone turned up a few times. The chain employs TRBV29-1 and TRBJ1-4; 9 bases fit TRBD1. The junction had 17 bases not matched to a gene; V was cut back by 5 bases and J by 10 bases. The CDR3 is made up of 16 amino acids. Germline CDR1 and CDR2: SQVTM and ANQGSEA. CDR3: CSVRVPGQGWQGKLFF. CDR3 nucleotide sequence: TGCAGCGTTCGAGTCCCGGGACAGGGCTGGCAGGGAAAACTGTTTTTT.

A word on this clone: Additional DNA sequences in this sample encode the identical CDR3. The chain joins TRBV20-1 to TRBJ2-7; D is unresolved. Germline lookup yields CDR1 DFQATT and CDR2 SNEGSKA (reference sequence). V was cut by 6 bases and J by 3 bases, with 9 bases left in between. The CDR3 extends over 11 amino acids. For the CDR3, the DNA is TGCAGTGCGAATAAGGACTACGAGCAGTACTTC. It yields the protein CSANKDYEQYF.

This clone came up once. The genes are TRBV28 and TRBJ2-7; TRBD1 is a possible D gene (5 bases). V was trimmed by 6 bases and J by 3 bases, leaving 21 bases between them. Germline loops: CDR1 MDHEN, CDR2 SYDVKM. The length of the CDR3 is 16 residues. DNA of the CDR3: TGTGCCAGCAGCCCACGACAGTACTCACGCCTCTACGAGCAGTACTTC. This translates into CASSPRQYSRLYEQYF.

The rearrangement joins TRBV19 to TRBJ2-2, with TRBD1 matching 8 bases. CDR3 length equals 15 residues. The germline gives CDR1 LNHDA, CDR2 SQIVND (reference sequence). V was pared by 7 bases and J by 6 bases, with 10 bases of the junction left unmatched. CDR3 sequence reads: CASTDRGAGSGELFF. CDR3 coding DNA: TGTGCCAGTACCGACAGGGGCGCTGGGTCCGGGGAGCTGTTTTTT.

The chain carries TRBV29-1 and TRBJ2-5, with 10 positions matching TRBD1. CDR3 length: 14 amino acids. Trimming cost V 7 bases and J 4 bases; bases outside gene matches: 9. Germline values: CDR1 SQVTM, CDR2 ANQGSEA. The CDR3 sequence is CSALDRGRGETQYF. The CDR3 DNA is TGCAGCGCCCTCGACAGGGGGCGCGGAGAGACCCAGTACTTC. The full variable domain, with the rest looked up from reference TRBV29-1 and TRBJ2-5, is SAVISQKPSRDICQRGTSLTIQCQVDSQVTMMFWYRQQPGQSLTLIATANQGSEATYESGFVIDKFPISRPNLTFSTLTVSNMSPEDSSIYLCSALDRGRGETQYFGPGTRLLVL.

The V gene is TRBV16, the J gene TRBJ1-5, with no clear D. CDR3 length equals 13 residues. Trimming took off 0 bases at V and 7 bases at J, with 7 bases between the two ends. The germline gives CDR1 KGHSY, CDR2 FQNENV. The CDR3 is CASSQSQGQPQHF. The CDR3 DNA follows: TGTGCCAGCAGCCAATCGCAAGGCCAGCCCCAGCATTTT.

A few counts support this clone. Other DNA sequences of this sample code for an identical CDR3. The chain recombines TRBV9 with TRBJ2-2, with 7 nucleotides matching TRBD1. The length of the CDR3 is 14 residues. CDR1 and CDR2 (germline): SGDLS, YYNGEE. V dropped 3 bases and J dropped 1; count of bases not matched to a gene: 0. CDR3 in amino acids: CASSDRGNTGELFF. For the CDR3, the DNA is TGTGCCAGCAGCGACAGGGGGAACACCGGGGAGCTGTTTTTT.

The chain has TRBV20-1 and TRBJ2-7; D might be TRBD2 (5 bases). CDR3 length: 11 amino acids. V lost 5 bases to trimming and J lost 8 bases, with 13 bases between them. Looked up from germline, CDR1 is DFQATT and CDR2 is SNEGSKA (reference sequence). Written as DNA, the CDR3 is TGCAGTGCTCCCGACGGGATCAAGCAGTACTTC. Translated: CSAPDGIKQYF.

The chain carries TRBV5-8 and TRBJ1-2; D is possibly TRBD1 (5 bases). There are 14 residues in the CDR3. Germline V lookup: CDR1 SGHTS, CDR2 YDEGEE. This CDR3 reads CASHDSLSNYGYTF. The CDR3 DNA is TGTGCTTCCCATGACAGCCTTTCTAACTATGGCTACACCTTC.

This chain uses TRBV6-5 with TRBJ2-7; D might be TRBD2 (6 bases). The germline V and J ends were trimmed by 5 bases and 2 bases, with 16 bases remaining between them. The CDR3 is made up of 15 amino acids. Germline-derived CDR1 and CDR2 are MNHEY and SVGAGI. CDR3 sequence reads: CASSRAGFETYEQYF. The CDR3 DNA follows: TGTGCCAGCAGTCGCGCGGGGTTTGAAACCTACGAGCAGTACTTC.

The rearrangement links TRBV28 to TRBJ2-7; 10 bases map to TRBD2. The CDR3 has 16 residues. Germline CDR1 and CDR2: MDHEN and SYDVKM. The V segment lost 6 bases and the J segment 0 bases; nucleotides outside the gene matches: 8. The CDR3 coding sequence is TGTGCCAGCAGCGGGACTAGCGTATCCACCTCCTACGAGCAGTACTTC. Residues: CASSGTSVSTSYEQYF.

This clone was counted a single time. The chain combines TRBV5-1 with TRBJ1-1; D uncertain. CDR1 and CDR2 (germline): SGHRS, YFSETQ. CDR3 length: 14 residues. Trimming left V 3 bases short and J 0 bases short, with 9 bases between. The chain's CDR3 is CASSWALMNTEAFF. In DNA, the CDR3 is TGCGCCAGCAGCTGGGCACTGATGAACACTGAAGCTTTCTTT.

This clone has just one count. Here the CDR3 DNA reads TGTGCCAGCAGCTTAGGAACAGGGGGCGGCTACACCTTC. Encoded protein: CASSLGTGGGYTF. The chain joins TRBV5-4 to TRBJ1-2; 9 bases match TRBD1. Germline V gene sequence: CDR1 SGHNT, CDR2 YYREEE (reference sequence). The length of the CDR3 is 13 residues. After removal of 2 bases from V and 8 bases from J, the junction contained 4 bases not matched to a gene.

The chain joins TRBV28 to TRBJ1-3, with 8 positions matching TRBD1. V shed 4 bases, J shed 8 bases, and the junction held 13 bases outside the gene matches. The V gene's germline CDR1 is MDHEN and CDR2 SYDVKM. CDR3 length: 16 residues. The CDR3: CASSSQGDPSRDTIYF. The CDR3 DNA reads as TGTGCCAGCAGTTCACAGGGGGACCCCAGTAGGGACACCATATATTTT.

The chain employs TRBV6-5 and TRBJ2-1, with D hard to call. This CDR3 spans 13 amino acids. V was pared by 6 bases and J by 5 bases, with 11 bases between. CDR1 is MNHEY, CDR2 SVGAGI, per germline. DNA for the CDR3: TGTGCCAGCAGCTCCACTGCGGACAATGAGCAGTTCTTC. It specifies CASSSTADNEQFF.

On this clone itself: Given a much more abundant clone one base away, this may be a read error. The CDR3 loop is CASSLSHPVGGYGYTF. As DNA, the CDR3 is TGTGCCAGCAGTTTATCGCACCCCGTCGGGGGCTATGGCTACACCTTC. The chain is built from TRBV28 and TRBJ1-2; a possible D gene is TRBD1 (5 bases). The CDR3 has 16 residues. Germline V gene data show CDR1 as MDHEN and CDR2 as SYDVKM. The ends were cut back, 1 base at V and 4 bases at J, with 16 bases in the middle.

This clone was seen only a few times. The chain employs TRBV5-1 and TRBJ1-3; D perhaps matches TRBD1 (6 bases). V shed 0 bases and J shed 2 bases, with 9 bases lying between them. The CDR3 consists of 15 residues. Germline lookup yields CDR1 SGHRS and CDR2 YFSETQ. CDR3: CASSLGDTPGNTIYF. The CDR3 DNA reads TGCGCCAGCAGCTTGGGGGACACGCCTGGAAACACCATATATTTT.

This clone was counted once. The chain joins TRBV19 to TRBJ1-2; no firm D call. CDR3 length: 12 amino acids. Trimming left V 10 bases short and J 1 base short, with 10 bases between. The germline CDR1 and CDR2 sequences are LNHDA and SQIVND (reference sequence). CDR3: CATMGNNYGYTF. The CDR3, as DNA: TGTGCCACCATGGGGAATAACTATGGCTACACCTTC.

This clone showed up just once. The chain employs TRBV25-1 and TRBJ1-4, with D unclear. The germline gives CDR1 MGHDK, CDR2 SYGVNS. V was cut by 3 bases and J by 5 bases, with 13 bases left in between. CDR3 size: 15 residues. The CDR3: CASSDSRNGNEKLFF. CDR3 nucleotide sequence: TGTGCCAGCAGTGATTCTCGGAACGGGAATGAAAAACTGTTTTTT.

This rearrangement joins TRBV11-2 to TRBJ2-1, with D tentatively TRBD2 (6 bases). Trimming pared 2 bases from V and 1 base from J, leaving 15 bases between. The CDR3 contains 17 residues. Germline V gene sequence: CDR1 SGHAT, CDR2 FQNNGV. CDR3 nucleotides: TGTGCCAGCAGCTTAACGGGGGAGCGGAATTCCTACAATGAGCAGTTCTTC. It yields the protein CASSLTGERNSYNEQFF.

The V call is TRBV29-1, the J call TRBJ1-5; TRBD1 aligns across 8 bases. The ends lost 6 bases at V and 4 bases at J; junction bases unmatched: 8. The CDR3 is made up of 14 amino acids. CDR1 and CDR2 (germline): SQVTM, ANQGSEA. CDR3 in amino acids: CSVALDRANQPQHF. The CDR3 DNA sequence: TGCAGCGTCGCCCTGGACAGGGCGAATCAGCCCCAGCATTTT.

This chain joins TRBV6-5 and TRBJ1-5; 10 nucleotides line up with TRBD1. Looked up from germline, CDR1 is MNHEY and CDR2 is SVGAGI. The CDR3 is 15 residues long. V was pared by 3 bases and J by 5 bases, with 4 bases of the junction left unmatched. The CDR3: CASSYGGQGDQPQHF. CDR3 nucleotide sequence: TGTGCCAGCAGTTATGGAGGACAGGGGGATCAGCCCCAGCATTTT.

The chain employs TRBV6-5 and TRBJ2-1, with D possibly being TRBD2 (6 bases). Germline values: CDR1 MNHEY, CDR2 SVGAGI. The CDR3 runs to 16 residues. Trimming removed 0 bases from V and 2 bases from J, with 11 bases in between. The CDR3 nucleotides read TGTGCCAGCAGTTACTCGGAGGGGAGGACCTACAATGAGCAGTTCTTC. Protein product: CASSYSEGRTYNEQFF.

In this sample, this clone turned up a few times. The rearrangement joins TRBV30 to TRBJ1-2; 10 nucleotides align to TRBD1. The CDR3 extends over 15 amino acids. Germline V gene lookup returns CDR1 GTSNPN and CDR2 SVGIG (reference sequence). With 2 bases clipped from V and 4 bases from J, the junction kept 7 bases outside the gene matches. Here the CDR3 reads CAWSPFRTGGYGYTF. In DNA, the CDR3 is TGTGCCTGGAGTCCATTCCGGACAGGGGGCTATGGCTACACCTTC.